This T cell receptor beta chain was captured by sequencing in a study of graft-versus-host responses after intestinal transplantation. Whole-study context: Recipients underwent multivisceral, liver-intestinal, or isolated intestinal transplants.

The table came from immunoSEQ multiplex PCR; TCRdb's copy has only in-frame clones and leaves some out. The sample lists around 25,000 clones, approximately 87% seen once, with 0.95% to 1.3% in the top ten. With 5 bases clipped from V and 2 bases from J, the junction kept 0 bases outside the gene matches. Per germline, CDR1 GTSNPN and CDR2 SVGIG (reference sequence). The CDR3 loop spans 12 amino acids. Broader study findings: The authors found GvH clones in recipient marrow, some appearing first in ileum or blood.

With respect to this clone: Its antigen remains unknown.

This chain connects TRBV30 to TRBJ1-5; TRBD1 agrees at 7 bases. The sequence came from a human patient who received an intestinal transplant, so some T cells may come from the graft donor. The sequences come from PBMCs, collected approximately four weeks after intestinal transplant. This CDR3 reads CAWDRGNQPQHF. DNA for the CDR3: TGTGCCTGGGACAGGGGCAATCAGCCCCAGCATTTT.